Detailed here is one TCR beta chain. The antigen is unknown. TCRdb ran MiXCR on the 5' RACE reads and lists one entry per CDR3 protein. The table has around 220,000 distinct CDR3 sequences, 15% to 20% seen once; the top ten hold 42%. The data stem from a study of CD8 T cells in ankylosing spondylitis. Regarding the study as a whole: Blood of patients with ankylosing spondylitis appeared to be characterized by a TCR beta motif of eight highly homologous variants.

This CDR3 contains 17 residues. Germline loops: CDR1 SQVTM, CDR2 ANQGSEA. Trimming removed 3 bases from V and 0 bases from J, with 21 bases in between. The chain combines TRBV29-1 with TRBJ2-7; tentative D call: TRBD1 (7 bases). This receptor was taken from a male donor with ankylosing spondylitis. Sequencing was done on a sample of blood, either unsorted or a sorted T cell fraction (not recorded which). As DNA, the CDR3 is TGCAGCGTTGAGGGGGGACCAACCGGGACAGACTCCTACGAGCAGTACTTC. It specifies CSVEGGPTGTDSYEQYF.